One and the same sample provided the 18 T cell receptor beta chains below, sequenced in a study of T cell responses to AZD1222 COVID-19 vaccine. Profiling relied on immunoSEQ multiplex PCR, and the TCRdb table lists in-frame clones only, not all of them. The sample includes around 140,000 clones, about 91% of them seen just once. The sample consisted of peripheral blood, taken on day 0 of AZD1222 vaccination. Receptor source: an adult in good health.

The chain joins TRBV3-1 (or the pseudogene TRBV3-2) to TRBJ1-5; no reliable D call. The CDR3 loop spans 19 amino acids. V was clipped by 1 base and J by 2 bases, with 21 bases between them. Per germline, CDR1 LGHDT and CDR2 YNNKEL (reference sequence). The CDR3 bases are TGTGCCAGCAGCCAAGTTCTATCTCCCCACCGGGCTGGCAATCAGCCCCAGCATTTT. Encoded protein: CASSQVLSPHRAGNQPQHF.

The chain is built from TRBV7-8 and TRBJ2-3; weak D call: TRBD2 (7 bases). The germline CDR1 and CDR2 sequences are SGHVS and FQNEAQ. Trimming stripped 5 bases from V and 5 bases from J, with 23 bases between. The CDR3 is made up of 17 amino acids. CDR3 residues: CASSRRGGLNTGDTQYF. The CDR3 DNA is TGTGCCAGCAGCCGTAGGGGGGGACTAAACACGGGAGATACGCAGTATTTT.

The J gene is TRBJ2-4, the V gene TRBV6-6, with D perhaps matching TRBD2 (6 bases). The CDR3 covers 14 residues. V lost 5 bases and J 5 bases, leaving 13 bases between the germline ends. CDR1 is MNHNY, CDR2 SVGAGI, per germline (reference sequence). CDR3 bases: TGTGCCAGCAGTGGTAGCGGAGGGGAAAACATTCAGTACTTC. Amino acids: CASSGSGGENIQYF.

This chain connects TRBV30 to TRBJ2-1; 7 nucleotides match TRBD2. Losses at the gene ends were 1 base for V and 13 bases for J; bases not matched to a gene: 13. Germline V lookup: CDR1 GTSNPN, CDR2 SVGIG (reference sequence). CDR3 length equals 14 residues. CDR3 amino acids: CAWSALIAGTGQFF. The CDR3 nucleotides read TGTGCCTGGAGTGCCCTCATAGCGGGTACAGGTCAGTTCTTC.

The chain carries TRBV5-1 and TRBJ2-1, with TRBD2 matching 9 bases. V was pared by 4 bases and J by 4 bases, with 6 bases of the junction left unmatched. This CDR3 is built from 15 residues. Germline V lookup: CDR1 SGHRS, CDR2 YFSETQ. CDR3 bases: TGCGCCAGCAGCGCGACTAGCGGAGAATACAATGAGCAGTTCTTC. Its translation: CASSATSGEYNEQFF. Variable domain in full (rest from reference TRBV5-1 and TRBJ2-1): KAGVTQTPRYLIKTRGQQVTLSCSPISGHRSVSWYQQTPGQGLQFLFEYFSETQRNKGNFPGRFSGRQFSNSRSEMNVSTLELGDSALYLCASSATSGEYNEQFFGPGTRLTVL.

The DNA of the CDR3 is TGTGCCAGCAGGGGAGCGGGAGCGTACGGAGAGACCCAGTACTTC. It translates to CASRGAGAYGETQYF. This chain joins TRBV6-5 and TRBJ2-5, with 8 bases fitting TRBD2. Unmatched junction bases numbered 10, after V lost 6 bases and J lost 4 bases. The CDR3 runs 15 residues. Germline CDR1 MNHEY, CDR2 SVGAGI.

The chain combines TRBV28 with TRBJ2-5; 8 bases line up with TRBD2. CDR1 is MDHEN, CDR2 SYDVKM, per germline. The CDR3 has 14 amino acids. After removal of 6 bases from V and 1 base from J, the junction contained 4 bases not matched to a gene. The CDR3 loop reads CASRRAGAQETQYF. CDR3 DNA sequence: TGTGCCAGCAGAAGAGCGGGAGCCCAAGAGACCCAGTACTTC.

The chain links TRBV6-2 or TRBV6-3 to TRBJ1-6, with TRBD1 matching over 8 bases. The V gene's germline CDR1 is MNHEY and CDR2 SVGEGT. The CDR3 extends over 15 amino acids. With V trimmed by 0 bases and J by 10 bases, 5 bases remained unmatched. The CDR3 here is CASSYSGTGNSPLHF. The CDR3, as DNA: TGTGCCAGCAGTTACTCTGGGACAGGAAACTCACCCCTCCACTTT.

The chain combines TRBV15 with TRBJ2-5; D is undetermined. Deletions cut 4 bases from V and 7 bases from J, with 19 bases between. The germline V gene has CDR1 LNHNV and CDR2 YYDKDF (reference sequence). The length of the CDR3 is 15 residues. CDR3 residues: CATSTSHDLKGTQYF. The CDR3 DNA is TGTGCCACCAGCACGAGTCACGACTTAAAGGGGACCCAGTACTTC.

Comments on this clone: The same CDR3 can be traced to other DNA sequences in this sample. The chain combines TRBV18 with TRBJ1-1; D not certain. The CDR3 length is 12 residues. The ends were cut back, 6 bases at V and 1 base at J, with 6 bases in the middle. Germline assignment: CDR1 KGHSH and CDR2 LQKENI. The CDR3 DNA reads TGTGCCAGCTCTCCCAGGAACACTGAAGCTTTCTTT. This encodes CASSPRNTEAFF.

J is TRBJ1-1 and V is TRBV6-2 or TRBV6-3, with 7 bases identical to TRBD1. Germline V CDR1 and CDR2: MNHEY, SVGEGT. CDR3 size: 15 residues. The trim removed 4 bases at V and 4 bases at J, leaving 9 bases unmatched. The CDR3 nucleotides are TGTGCCAGCAGTTTAGAGGGGGCAAGTAGCACTGAAGCTTTCTTT. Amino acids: CASSLEGASSTEAFF.

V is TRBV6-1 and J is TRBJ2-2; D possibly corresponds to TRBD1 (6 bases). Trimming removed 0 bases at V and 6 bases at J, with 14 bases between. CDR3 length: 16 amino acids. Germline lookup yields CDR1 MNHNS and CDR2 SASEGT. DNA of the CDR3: TGTGCCAGCAGTGAAGCGCTTGGACAGTCCCCCGGGGAGCTGTTTTTT. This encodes CASSEALGQSPGELFF.

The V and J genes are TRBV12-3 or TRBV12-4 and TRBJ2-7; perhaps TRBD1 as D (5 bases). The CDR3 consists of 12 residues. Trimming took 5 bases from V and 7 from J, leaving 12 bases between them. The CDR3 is CASSVRALEQYF. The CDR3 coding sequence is TGTGCCAGCAGTGTCAGGGCCCTTGAGCAGTACTTC.

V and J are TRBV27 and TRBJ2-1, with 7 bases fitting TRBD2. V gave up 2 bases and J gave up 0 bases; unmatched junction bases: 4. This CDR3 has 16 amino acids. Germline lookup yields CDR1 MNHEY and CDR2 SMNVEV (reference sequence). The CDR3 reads CASSLGTKSSYNEQFF. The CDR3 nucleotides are TGTGCCAGCAGTTTAGGGACTAAGAGCTCCTACAATGAGCAGTTCTTC.

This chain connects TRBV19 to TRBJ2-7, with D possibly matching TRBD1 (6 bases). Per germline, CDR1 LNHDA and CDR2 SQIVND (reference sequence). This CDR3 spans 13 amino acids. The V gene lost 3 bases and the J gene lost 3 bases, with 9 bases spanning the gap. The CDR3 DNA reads TGTGCCAGTAGTATCGGGACACTCTACGAGCAGTACTTC. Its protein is CASSIGTLYEQYF.

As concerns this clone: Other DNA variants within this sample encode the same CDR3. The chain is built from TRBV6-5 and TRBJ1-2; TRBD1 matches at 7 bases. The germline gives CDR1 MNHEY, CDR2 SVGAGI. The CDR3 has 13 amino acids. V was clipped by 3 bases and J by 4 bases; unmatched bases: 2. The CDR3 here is CASSYSGGYGYTF. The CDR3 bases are TGTGCCAGCAGTTATTCAGGGGGCTATGGCTACACCTTC.

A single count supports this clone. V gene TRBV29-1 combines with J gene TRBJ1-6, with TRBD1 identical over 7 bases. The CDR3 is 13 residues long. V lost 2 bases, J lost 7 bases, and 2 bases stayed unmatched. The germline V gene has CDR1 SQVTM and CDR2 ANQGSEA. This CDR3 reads CSVELDRNSPLHF. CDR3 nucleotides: TGCAGCGTTGAACTGGACAGGAATTCACCCCTCCACTTT.

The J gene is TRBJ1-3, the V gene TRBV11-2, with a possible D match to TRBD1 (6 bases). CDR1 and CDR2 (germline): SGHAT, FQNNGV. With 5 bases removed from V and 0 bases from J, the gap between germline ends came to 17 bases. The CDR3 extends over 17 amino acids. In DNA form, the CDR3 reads TGTGCCAGCAGCGAAACGGGGGGCAGGAGCTCTGGAAACACCATATATTTT. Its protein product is CASSETGGRSSGNTIYF. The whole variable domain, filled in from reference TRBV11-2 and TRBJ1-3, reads EAGVAQSPRYKIIEKRQSVAFWCNPISGHATLYWYQQILGQGPKLLIQFQNNGVVDDSQLPKDRFSAERLKGVDSTLKIQPAKLEDSAVYLCASSETGGRSSGNTIYFGEGSWLTVV.